The 23 T cell receptor beta chains in this list originate from one sample, sequenced in a study of cytomegalovirus exposure and HLA in healthy donors. Amplification used 60 Vbeta primers and 13 Jbeta primers. Data came from immunoSEQ multiplex PCR; TCRdb stores just in-frame clones and leaves some out. Of 120,000 or so clones detected, about 80% appear once; the ten largest clones hold roughly 3.1%. The sequencing input was PBMCs. All receptors come from a man younger than 45 in good health and CMV-seronegative.

This clone appeared a few times. V and J are TRBV25-1 and TRBJ1-4, with D hard to call. Deletions cut 3 bases from V and 3 bases from J, with 8 bases between. From germline, CDR1 is MGHDK and CDR2 SYGVNS. This CDR3 region has 14 residues. For the CDR3, the DNA is TGTGCCAGCAGTGATACCGAGCCTAATGAAAAACTGTTTTTT. This codes for CASSDTEPNEKLFF.

The rearrangement joins TRBV19 to TRBJ1-6, with 7 bases lining up with TRBD1. Germline CDR1 LNHDA, CDR2 SQIVND (reference sequence). The CDR3 has 15 residues. The ends lost 5 bases at V and 5 bases at J; junction bases unmatched: 6. CDR3 region: CASSPRTGNNSPLHF. The CDR3 DNA sequence: TGTGCCAGTAGTCCGCGGACAGGCAATAATTCACCCCTCCACTTT.

This rearrangement joins TRBV4-2 to TRBJ2-7, with unresolved D. The V end was cut by 0 bases, the J end by 2 bases, with 11 bases between. There are 15 residues in the CDR3. Germline V lookup: CDR1 LGHNA, CDR2 YNFKEQ. The CDR3 DNA follows: TGTGCCAGCAGCCAAGATCGGGTTCTCCCCTACGAGCAGTACTTC. Translating it yields CASSQDRVLPYEQYF.

The chain links TRBV19 to TRBJ2-2; 8 bases line up with TRBD2. Trimming took 3 bases from V and 0 from J; bases not matched to a gene: 6. The germline V gene has CDR1 LNHDA and CDR2 SQIVND (reference sequence). The length of the CDR3 is 17 residues. CDR3: CASSISTSGPNTGELFF. In DNA, the CDR3 is TGTGCCAGTAGTATCTCTACTAGCGGACCGAACACCGGGGAGCTGTTTTTT.

V gene TRBV7-9 combines with J gene TRBJ2-7; the D gene is possibly TRBD1 (6 bases). The CDR3 extends over 14 amino acids. V lost 5 bases to trimming and J lost 0 bases, with 11 bases between them. Per germline, CDR1 SEHNR and CDR2 FQNEAQ (reference sequence). This CDR3 reads CASSQDRPSYEQYF. The CDR3 region has the DNA TGTGCCAGCAGCCAAGACAGGCCCTCCTACGAGCAGTACTTC.

The chain carries TRBV2 and TRBJ2-2, with D possibly matching TRBD1 (6 bases). Trimming removed 2 bases at V and 7 bases at J, with 11 bases between. This CDR3 comprises 14 residues. Looked up from germline, CDR1 is SNHLY and CDR2 is FYNNEI. The CDR3 here is CASSERGMVGELFF. The CDR3 DNA follows: TGTGCCAGCAGTGAAAGGGGGATGGTCGGGGAGCTGTTTTTT. The variable domain in full, with the rest retrieved from reference TRBV2 and TRBJ2-2, is EPEVTQTPSHQVTQMGQEVILRCVPISNHLYFYWYRQILGQKVEFLVSFYNNEISEKSEIFDDQFSVERPDGSNFTLKIRSTKLEDSAMYFCASSERGMVGELFFGEGSRLTVL.

The chain joins TRBV6-6 to TRBJ2-3, with a possible D match to TRBD2 (6 bases). Germline V lookup: CDR1 MNHNY, CDR2 SVGAGI (reference sequence). This CDR3 comprises 14 residues. Trimming removed 0 bases at V and 4 bases at J, with 8 bases between. The CDR3: CASSYSSGADTQYF. In nucleotides, the CDR3 is TGTGCCAGCAGTTACTCTTCGGGGGCAGATACGCAGTATTTT.

The chain uses TRBV6-1 and TRBJ2-5, with D hard to call. V lost 1 base, J lost 13 bases, and 7 bases lay in between. The CDR3 is 10 amino acids. CDR1 and CDR2 from the germline V gene are MNHNS and SASEGT. The DNA of the CDR3 is TGTGCCAGCAGTGAAGAGACTGCGTACTTC. This encodes CASSEETAYF.

This clone has just one count. V usage is TRBV27 and J usage is TRBJ2-7; maybe TRBD2 (6 bases). The CDR3 covers 13 residues. Germline V gene data show CDR1 as MNHEY and CDR2 as SMNVEV (reference sequence). The V and J ends lost 6 bases and 6 bases respectively, with 15 bases between them. Here the CDR3 reads CASRGAGGFEQYF. The DNA of the CDR3 is TGTGCCAGCAGAGGGGCCGGAGGGTTCGAGCAGTACTTC.

The J gene is TRBJ1-5, the V gene TRBV28, with 7 bases aligning to TRBD1. The CDR3 is 15 amino acids. J gave up 1 base and V 11 bases, and 11 bases lay outside the gene matches. The germline V gene encodes CDR1 MDHEN and CDR2 SYDVKM. CDR3 residues: CAGGGVLRSNQPQHF. The CDR3 bases are TGTGCCGGAGGGGGCGTGTTGAGAAGCAATCAGCCCCAGCATTTT.

DNA of the CDR3: TGTGCCAGCCTACCACCGGGGGGTGAGACCCAGTACTTC. Its translation is CASLPPGGETQYF. J is TRBJ2-5 and V is TRBV19; TRBD2 matches at 7 bases. The length of the CDR3 is 13 residues. Trimming took 9 bases from V and 5 from J; bases not matched to a gene: 9. CDR1 and CDR2 from the germline V gene are LNHDA and SQIVND (reference sequence).

This chain connects TRBV7-2 to TRBJ1-3; D call uncertain. This CDR3 is built from 15 residues. V was trimmed by 4 bases and J by 6 bases, leaving 16 bases between them. Looked up from germline, CDR1 is SGHTA and CDR2 is FQGNSA. CDR3 in amino acids: CASSSTQASSNTIYF. The CDR3 DNA is TGTGCCAGCAGCTCGACTCAAGCGTCCTCAAACACCATATATTTT. The full variable domain, with the rest looked up from reference TRBV7-2 and TRBJ1-3, is GAGVSQSPSNKVTEKGKDVELRCDPISGHTALYWYRQSLGQGLEFLIYFQGNSAPDKSGLPSDRFSAERTGGSVSTLTIQRTQQEDSAVYLCASSSTQASSNTIYFGEGSWLTVV.

A few counts support this clone. The rearrangement joins TRBV18 to TRBJ1-5, with 11 bases identical to TRBD1. Germline V gene sequence: CDR1 KGHSH, CDR2 LQKENI. CDR3 length: 16 amino acids. Trimming at V came to 6 bases and at J to 3 bases, leaving 7 bases not matched to a gene. CDR3 DNA sequence: TGTGCCAGCTCGCCTGGGACAGGGGGACTCAATCAGCCCCAGCATTTT. Encoded protein: CASSPGTGGLNQPQHF. Together with reference TRBV18 and TRBJ1-5, the CDR3 gives the full variable domain: NAGVMQNPRHLVRRRGQEARLRCSPMKGHSHVYWYRQLPEEGLKFMVYLQKENIIDESGMPKERFSAEFPKEGPSILRIQQVVRGDSAAYFCASSPGTGGLNQPQHFGDGTRLSIL.

This chain uses TRBV29-1 with TRBJ2-7, with 13 bases lining up with TRBD2. Germline V gene lookup returns CDR1 SQVTM and CDR2 ANQGSEA. The CDR3 is made up of 14 amino acids. V shed 5 bases, J shed 6 bases, and the junction held 7 bases outside the gene matches. CDR3 residues: CSVLRTSGGGEQYF. The CDR3, as DNA: TGCAGCGTTCTCCGGACTAGCGGGGGTGGCGAGCAGTACTTC.

J is TRBJ1-1 and V is TRBV5-1; TRBD1 is a possible D gene (6 bases). Germline loops: CDR1 SGHRS, CDR2 YFSETQ. CDR3 length: 13 residues. V was pared by 7 bases and J by 1 base, with 11 bases between. The CDR3, as DNA: TGCGCCAGCCAAGGACAGAAGAACACTGAAGCTTTCTTT. Its translation: CASQGQKNTEAFF.

V and J are TRBV4-3 and TRBJ1-2; 8 positions agree with TRBD1. The CDR3 is 16 residues long. Trimming at V came to 0 bases and at J to 4 bases, leaving 7 bases not matched to a gene. Germline CDR1 reads LGHNA; CDR2 reads YSLEER. In DNA form, the CDR3 reads TGCGCCAGCAGCCAAGACGGTCAGGGGGCCTTCTATGGCTACACCTTC. Protein product: CASSQDGQGAFYGYTF.

V and J are TRBV4-1 and TRBJ1-3, with D hard to call. Germline CDR1 is MGHRA and CDR2 is YSYEKL. Trimming pared 4 bases from V and 2 bases from J, leaving 12 bases between. This CDR3 spans 15 amino acids. The CDR3 nucleotides read TGCGCCAGCAGCCCCTTAGGAGTTACTGGAAACACCATATATTTT. Encoded protein: CASSPLGVTGNTIYF.

The chain combines TRBV4-1 with TRBJ2-7, with D hard to call. Between the trimmed V and J ends, which lost 1 base and 2 bases, there was a span of 15 bases. This CDR3 has 16 residues. From germline, CDR1 is MGHRA and CDR2 YSYEKL. The CDR3 region is CASSQVVAPRTYEQYF. The CDR3 DNA reads TGCGCCAGCAGCCAAGTCGTGGCACCAAGAACCTACGAGCAGTACTTC.

The V gene is TRBV18, the J gene TRBJ2-7; D unclear. The CDR3 runs to 15 residues. Germline CDR1 reads KGHSH; CDR2 reads LQKENI. V was trimmed by 3 bases and J by 4 bases, leaving 16 bases between them. CDR3 nucleotide sequence: TGTGCCAGCTCACCCTTCTTAGAGTCGGGTTACGAGCAGTACTTC. It translates to CASSPFLESGYEQYF.

This clone was seen once. One end of the junction is discordant with germline, which a read error may explain. The CDR3 region has the DNA TGTTCCAGCAGCTCTCAACTCAACACTGAAGCTTTCTTT. Encoded protein: CSSSSQLNTEAFF. V usage is TRBV7-9 and J usage is TRBJ1-1; D gene uncertain. Germline assignment: CDR1 SEHNR and CDR2 FQNEAQ (reference sequence). This CDR3 spans 13 amino acids.

The chain carries TRBV14 and TRBJ2-7, with D possibly TRBD2 on 5 matching bases. The CDR3 spans 14 residues. Trimming took off 0 bases at V and 3 bases at J, with 9 bases between the two ends. Germline V gene lookup returns CDR1 SGHDN and CDR2 FVKESK. CDR3 protein: CASSQEERIYEQYF. Here the CDR3 DNA reads TGTGCCAGCAGCCAAGAGGAGCGGATCTACGAGCAGTACTTC.

The chain is built from TRBV9 and TRBJ2-7, with TRBD1 matching 11 bases. V dropped 3 bases and J dropped 2; count of bases not matched to a gene: 4. The germline V gene has CDR1 SGDLS and CDR2 YYNGEE. There are 15 residues in the CDR3. CDR3 nucleotide sequence: TGTGCCAGCAGCGCCCCGGGACAGGGGGCCTACGAGCAGTACTTC. Its translation: CASSAPGQGAYEQYF.

This chain connects TRBV18 to TRBJ1-1; TRBD1 matches 7 bases. Per germline, CDR1 KGHSH and CDR2 LQKENI. Losses at the gene ends were 3 bases for V and 5 bases for J; bases not matched to a gene: 9. The length of the CDR3 is 15 residues. The CDR3 loop reads CASSPRTGDGTEAFF. CDR3 DNA: TGTGCCAGCTCACCCAGGACAGGAGATGGTACTGAAGCTTTCTTT.